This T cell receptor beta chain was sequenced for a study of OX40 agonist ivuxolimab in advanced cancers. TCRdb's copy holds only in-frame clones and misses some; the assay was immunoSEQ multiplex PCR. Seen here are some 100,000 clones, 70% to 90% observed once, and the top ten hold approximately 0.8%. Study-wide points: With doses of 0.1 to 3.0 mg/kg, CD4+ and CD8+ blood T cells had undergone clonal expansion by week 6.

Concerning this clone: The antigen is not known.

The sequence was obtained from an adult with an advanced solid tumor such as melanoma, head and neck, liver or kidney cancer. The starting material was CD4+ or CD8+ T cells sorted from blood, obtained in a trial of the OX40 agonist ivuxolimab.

The CDR3, as DNA: TGTGCCAGCAGCTTCGTCCCCGGGGAGCTGTTTTTT. It yields the protein CASSFVPGELFF. The chain links TRBV11-3 to TRBJ2-2; D is uncertain. V lost 3 bases to trimming and J lost 6 bases, with 5 bases between them. The CDR3 spans 12 residues. Germline-derived CDR1 and CDR2 are SGHNT and YENEEA.